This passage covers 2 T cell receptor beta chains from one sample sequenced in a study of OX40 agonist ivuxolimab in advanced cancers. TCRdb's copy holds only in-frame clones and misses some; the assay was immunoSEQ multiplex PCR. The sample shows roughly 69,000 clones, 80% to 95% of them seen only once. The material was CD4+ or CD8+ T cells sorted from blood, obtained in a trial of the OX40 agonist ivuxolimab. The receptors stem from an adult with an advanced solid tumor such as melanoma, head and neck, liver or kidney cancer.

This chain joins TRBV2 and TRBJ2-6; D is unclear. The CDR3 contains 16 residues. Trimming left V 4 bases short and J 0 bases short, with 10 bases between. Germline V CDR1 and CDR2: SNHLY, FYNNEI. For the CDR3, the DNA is TGTGCCAGCAGTGGAGGCCCCTACTCTGGGGCCAACGTCCTGACTTTC. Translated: CASSGGPYSGANVLTF.

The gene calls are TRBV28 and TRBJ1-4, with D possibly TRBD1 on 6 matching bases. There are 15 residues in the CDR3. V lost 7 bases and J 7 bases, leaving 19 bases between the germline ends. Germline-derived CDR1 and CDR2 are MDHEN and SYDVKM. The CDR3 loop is CASTLGFRGGEKLFF. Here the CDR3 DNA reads TGTGCCAGCACCTTGGGTTTTAGGGGGGGTGAAAAACTGTTTTTT.